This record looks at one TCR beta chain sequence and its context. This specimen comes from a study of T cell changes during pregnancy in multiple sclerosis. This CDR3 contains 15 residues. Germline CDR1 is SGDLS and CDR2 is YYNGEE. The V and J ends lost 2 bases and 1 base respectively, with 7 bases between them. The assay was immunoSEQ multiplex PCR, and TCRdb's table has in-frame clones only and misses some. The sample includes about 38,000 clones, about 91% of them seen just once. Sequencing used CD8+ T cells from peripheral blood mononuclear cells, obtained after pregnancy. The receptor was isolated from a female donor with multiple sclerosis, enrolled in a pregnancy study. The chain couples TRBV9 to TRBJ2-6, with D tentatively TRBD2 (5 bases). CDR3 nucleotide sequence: TGTGCCAGCAGCGTGAGGAGGTCTGGGGCCAACGTCCTGACTTTC. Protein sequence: CASSVRRSGANVLTF.